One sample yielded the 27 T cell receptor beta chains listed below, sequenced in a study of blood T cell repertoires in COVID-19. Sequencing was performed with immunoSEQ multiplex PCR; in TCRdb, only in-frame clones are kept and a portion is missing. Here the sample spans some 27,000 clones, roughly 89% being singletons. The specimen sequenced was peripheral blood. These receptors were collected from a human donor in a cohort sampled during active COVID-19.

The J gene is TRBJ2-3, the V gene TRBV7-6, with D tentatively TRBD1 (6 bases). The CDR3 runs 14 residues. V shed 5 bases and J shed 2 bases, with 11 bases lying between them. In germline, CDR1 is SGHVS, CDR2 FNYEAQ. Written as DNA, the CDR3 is TGTGCCAGCAGCGAAGACAGGTCCACAGATACGCAGTATTTT. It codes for CASSEDRSTDTQYF.

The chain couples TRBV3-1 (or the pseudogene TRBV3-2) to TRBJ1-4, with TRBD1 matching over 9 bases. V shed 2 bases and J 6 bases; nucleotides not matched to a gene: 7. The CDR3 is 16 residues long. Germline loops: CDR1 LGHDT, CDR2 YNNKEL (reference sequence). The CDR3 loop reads CASSQNRGTGYEKLFF. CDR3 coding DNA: TGTGCCAGCAGCCAAAACCGGGGGACAGGGTATGAAAAACTGTTTTTT.

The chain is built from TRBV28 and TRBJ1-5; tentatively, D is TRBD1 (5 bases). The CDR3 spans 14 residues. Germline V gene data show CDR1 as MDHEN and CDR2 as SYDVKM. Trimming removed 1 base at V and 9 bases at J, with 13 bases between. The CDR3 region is CASSLYQGQSPQHF. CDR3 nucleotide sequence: TGTGCCAGCAGTTTATACCAGGGCCAATCGCCCCAGCATTTT.

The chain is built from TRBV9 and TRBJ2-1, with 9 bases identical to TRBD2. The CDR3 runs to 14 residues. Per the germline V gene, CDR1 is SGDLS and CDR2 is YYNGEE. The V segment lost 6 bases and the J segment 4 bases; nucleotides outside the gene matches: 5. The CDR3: CASTAGGFYNEQFF. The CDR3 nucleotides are TGTGCCAGCACCGCGGGGGGGTTTTACAATGAGCAGTTCTTC. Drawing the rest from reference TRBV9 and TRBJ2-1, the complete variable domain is DSGVTQTPKHLITATGQRVTLRCSPRSGDLSVYWYQQSLDQGLQFLIQYYNGEERAKGNILERFSAQQFPDLHSELNLSSLELGDSALYFCASTAGGFYNEQFFGPGTRLTVL.

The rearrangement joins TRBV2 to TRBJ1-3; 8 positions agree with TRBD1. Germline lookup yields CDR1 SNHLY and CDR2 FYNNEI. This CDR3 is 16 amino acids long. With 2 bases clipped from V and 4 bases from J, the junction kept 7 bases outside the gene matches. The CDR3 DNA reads TGTGCCAGCAGTGAATATAGGACAGGGTCGGGAAACACCATATATTTT. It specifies CASSEYRTGSGNTIYF.

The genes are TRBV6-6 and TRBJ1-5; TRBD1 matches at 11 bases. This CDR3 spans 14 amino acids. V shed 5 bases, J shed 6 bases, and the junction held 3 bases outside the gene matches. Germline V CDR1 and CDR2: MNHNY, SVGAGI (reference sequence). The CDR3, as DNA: TGTGCCAGCAGTCGGACAGGGGGCGGTCAGCCCCAGCATTTT. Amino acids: CASSRTGGGQPQHF.

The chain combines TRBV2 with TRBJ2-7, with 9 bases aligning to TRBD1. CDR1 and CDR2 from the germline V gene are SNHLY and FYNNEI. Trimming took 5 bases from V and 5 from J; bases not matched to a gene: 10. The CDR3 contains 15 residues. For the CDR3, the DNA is TGTGCCAGCAGTCCCAGACAGGGGGTTCGCGACGAGCAGTACTTC. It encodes CASSPRQGVRDEQYF.

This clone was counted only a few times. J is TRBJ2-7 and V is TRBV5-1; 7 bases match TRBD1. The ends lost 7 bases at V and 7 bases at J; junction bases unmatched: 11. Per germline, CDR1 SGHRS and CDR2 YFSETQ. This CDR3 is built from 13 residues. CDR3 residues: CASGRQGTGEQYF. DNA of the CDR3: TGCGCCAGCGGCCGACAGGGTACGGGGGAGCAGTACTTC.

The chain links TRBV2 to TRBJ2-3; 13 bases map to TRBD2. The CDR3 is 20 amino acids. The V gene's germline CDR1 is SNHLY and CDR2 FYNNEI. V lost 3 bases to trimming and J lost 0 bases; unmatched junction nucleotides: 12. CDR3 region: CASSEGLLAGGPGSTDTQYF. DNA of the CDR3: TGTGCCAGCAGTGAGGGACTACTAGCGGGGGGGCCGGGTAGCACAGATACGCAGTATTTT.

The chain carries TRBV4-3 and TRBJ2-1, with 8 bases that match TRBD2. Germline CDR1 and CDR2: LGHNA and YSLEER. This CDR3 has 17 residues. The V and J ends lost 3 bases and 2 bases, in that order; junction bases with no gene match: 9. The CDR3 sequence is CASSQLAGESPYNEQFF. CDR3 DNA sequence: TGCGCCAGCAGCCAGCTAGCGGGCGAAAGCCCCTACAATGAGCAGTTCTTC.

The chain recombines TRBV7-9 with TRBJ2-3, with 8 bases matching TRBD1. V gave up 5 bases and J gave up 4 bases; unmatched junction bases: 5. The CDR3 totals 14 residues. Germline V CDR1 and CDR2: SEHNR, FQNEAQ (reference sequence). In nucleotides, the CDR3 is TGTGCCAGCAGCCCACAGGGGGTACCAGATACGCAGTATTTT. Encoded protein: CASSPQGVPDTQYF. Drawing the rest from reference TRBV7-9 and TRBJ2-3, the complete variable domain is DTGVSQNPRHKITKRGQNVTFRCDPISEHNRLYWYRQTLGQGPEFLTYFQNEAQLEKSRLLSDRFSAERPKGSFSTLEIQRTEQGDSAMYLCASSPQGVPDTQYFGPGTRLTVL.

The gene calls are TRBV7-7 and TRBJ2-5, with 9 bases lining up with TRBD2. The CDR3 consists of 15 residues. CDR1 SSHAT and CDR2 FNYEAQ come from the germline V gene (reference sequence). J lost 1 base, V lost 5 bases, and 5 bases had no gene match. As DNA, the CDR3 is TGTGCCAGCAGCCGCCAACTAGCGGGCCAAGAGACCCAGTACTTC. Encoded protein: CASSRQLAGQETQYF.

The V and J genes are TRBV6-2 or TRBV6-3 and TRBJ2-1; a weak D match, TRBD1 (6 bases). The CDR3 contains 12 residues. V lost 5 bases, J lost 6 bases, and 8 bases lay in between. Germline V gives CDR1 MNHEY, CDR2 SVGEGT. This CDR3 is CASSQQGNEQFF. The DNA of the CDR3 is TGTGCCAGCAGTCAACAGGGCAATGAGCAGTTCTTC.

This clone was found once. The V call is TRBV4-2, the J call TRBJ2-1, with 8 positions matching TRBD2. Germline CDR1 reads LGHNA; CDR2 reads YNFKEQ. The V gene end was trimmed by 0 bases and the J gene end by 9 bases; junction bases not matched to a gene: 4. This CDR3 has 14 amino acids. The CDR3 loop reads CASSQDPGGGEQFF. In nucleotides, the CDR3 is TGTGCCAGCAGCCAAGATCCGGGAGGGGGTGAGCAGTTCTTC.

CDR3 in DNA: TGTGCCAGCAGTTTAAGGGGGGGACAATCCTACGAGCAGTACTTC. This sequence encodes CASSLRGGQSYEQYF. The rearrangement uses TRBV28 and TRBJ2-7; TRBD2 is a possible D gene (7 bases). The CDR3 has 15 residues. Trimming pared 2 bases from V and 1 base from J, leaving 12 bases between. Germline assignment: CDR1 MDHEN and CDR2 SYDVKM.

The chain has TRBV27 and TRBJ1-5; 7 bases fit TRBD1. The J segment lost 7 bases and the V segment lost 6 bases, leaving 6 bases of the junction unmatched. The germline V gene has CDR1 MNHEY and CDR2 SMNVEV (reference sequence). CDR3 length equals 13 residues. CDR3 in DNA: TGTGCCAGCAGCCTACAGGGGCGCCAGCCCCAGCATTTT. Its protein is CASSLQGRQPQHF.

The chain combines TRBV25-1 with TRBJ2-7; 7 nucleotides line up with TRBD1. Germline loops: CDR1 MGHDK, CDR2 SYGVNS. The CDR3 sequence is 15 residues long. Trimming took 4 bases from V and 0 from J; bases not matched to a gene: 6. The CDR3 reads CASSGIDRDSYEQYF. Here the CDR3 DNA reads TGTGCCAGCAGTGGGATTGACAGGGACTCCTACGAGCAGTACTTC.

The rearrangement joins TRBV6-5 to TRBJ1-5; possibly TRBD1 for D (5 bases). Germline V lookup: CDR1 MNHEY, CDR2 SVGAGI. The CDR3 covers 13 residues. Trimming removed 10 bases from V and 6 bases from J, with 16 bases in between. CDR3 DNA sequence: TGTGCCACCCGATTTGGGGGGGTTCAGCCCCAGCATTTT. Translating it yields CATRFGGVQPQHF.

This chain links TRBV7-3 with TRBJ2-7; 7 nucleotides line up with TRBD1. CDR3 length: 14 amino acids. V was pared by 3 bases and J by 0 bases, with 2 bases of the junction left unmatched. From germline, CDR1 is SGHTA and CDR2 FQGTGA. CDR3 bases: TGTGCCAGCAGCTTGGGACAGCACTCCTACGAGCAGTACTTC. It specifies CASSLGQHSYEQYF.

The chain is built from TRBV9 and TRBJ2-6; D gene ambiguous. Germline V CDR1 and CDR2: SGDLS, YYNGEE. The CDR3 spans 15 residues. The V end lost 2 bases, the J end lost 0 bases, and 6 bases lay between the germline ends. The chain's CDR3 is CASSVVSSGANVLTF. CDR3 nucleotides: TGTGCCAGCAGCGTCGTGAGCTCTGGGGCCAACGTCCTGACTTTC.

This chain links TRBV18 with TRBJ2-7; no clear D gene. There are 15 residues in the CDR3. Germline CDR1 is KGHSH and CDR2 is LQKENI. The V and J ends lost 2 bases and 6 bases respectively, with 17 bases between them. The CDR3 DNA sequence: TGTGCCAGCTCACCAACCGACACCAATGATGGCGAGCAGTACTTC. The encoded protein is CASSPTDTNDGEQYF.

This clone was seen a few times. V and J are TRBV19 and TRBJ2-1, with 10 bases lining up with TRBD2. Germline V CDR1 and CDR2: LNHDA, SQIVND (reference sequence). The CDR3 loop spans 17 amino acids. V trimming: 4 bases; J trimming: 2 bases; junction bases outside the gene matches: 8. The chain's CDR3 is CASSKRTSGETYNEQFF. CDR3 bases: TGTGCCAGTAGTAAGCGGACTAGCGGAGAAACCTACAATGAGCAGTTCTTC.

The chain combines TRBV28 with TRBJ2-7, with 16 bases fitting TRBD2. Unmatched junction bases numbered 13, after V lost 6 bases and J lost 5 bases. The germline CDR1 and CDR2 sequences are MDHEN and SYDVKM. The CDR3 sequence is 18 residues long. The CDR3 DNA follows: TGTGCCAGCAGCTTTTCAGGGACTAGCGGGAGGGCCATCCACGAGCAGTACTTC. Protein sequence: CASSFSGTSGRAIHEQYF. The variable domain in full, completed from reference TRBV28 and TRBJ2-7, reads DVKVTQSSRYLVKRTGEKVFLECVQDMDHENMFWYRQDPGLGLRLIYFSYDVKMKEKGDIPEGYSVSREKKERFSLILESASTNQTSMYLCASSFSGTSGRAIHEQYFGPGTRLTVT.

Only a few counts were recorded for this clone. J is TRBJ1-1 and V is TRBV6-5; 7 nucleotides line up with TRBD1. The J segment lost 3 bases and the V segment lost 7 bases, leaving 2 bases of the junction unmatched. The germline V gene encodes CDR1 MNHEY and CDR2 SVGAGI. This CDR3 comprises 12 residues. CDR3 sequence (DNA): TGTGCCAGCAAGGACAGGCACACTGAAGCTTTCTTT. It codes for CASKDRHTEAFF.

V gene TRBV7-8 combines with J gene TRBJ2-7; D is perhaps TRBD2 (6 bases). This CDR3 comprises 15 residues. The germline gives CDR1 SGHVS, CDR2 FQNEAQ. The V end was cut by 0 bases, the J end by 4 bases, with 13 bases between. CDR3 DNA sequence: TGTGCCAGCAGCTTAGCGCGGGAAGCGGATTACGAGCAGTACTTC. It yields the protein CASSLAREADYEQYF.

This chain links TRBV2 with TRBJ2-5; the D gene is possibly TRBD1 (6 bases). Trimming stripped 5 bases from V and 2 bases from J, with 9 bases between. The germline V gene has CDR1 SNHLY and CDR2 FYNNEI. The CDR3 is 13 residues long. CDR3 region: CASSQQGQETQYF. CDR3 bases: TGTGCCAGCAGTCAACAGGGTCAAGAGACCCAGTACTTC.

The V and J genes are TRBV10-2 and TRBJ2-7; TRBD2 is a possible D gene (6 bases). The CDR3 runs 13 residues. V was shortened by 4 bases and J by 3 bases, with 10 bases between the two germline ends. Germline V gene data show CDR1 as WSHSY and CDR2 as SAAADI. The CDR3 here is CASSVSGVYEQYF. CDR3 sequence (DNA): TGCGCCAGCAGTGTTAGCGGAGTCTACGAGCAGTACTTC.